A single sample is the source of the 2 T cell receptor beta chains below, sequenced in a study of T-cell memory formation after mild COVID-19 (dated by TCRdb to about 2021). Library preparation employed 5' RACE. Sequencer: Illumina NovaSeq 6000. The public reads were reanalyzed by TCRdb: fastp trimming at Q25, MiXCR alignment, in-frame beta chains only. Records with the same CDR3 protein are collapsed into one entry carrying the most frequent genes and DNA. A total of about 420,000 distinct CDR3 sequences appear in this sample, 23% of them only once. Roughly 13% of the sample belongs to the ten largest clones. The material sequenced was PBMCs or a T cell subset sorted from them (not recorded which). The source of these receptors is an adult woman who had mild COVID-19 (a few samples of this study predate the infection). The sample titles of this study are shuffled in the database, so cell type and time point are left out; the donor was told from shared clones.

This clonotype showed up just a few times. This chain joins TRBV12-3 or TRBV12-4 and TRBJ2-1; TRBD2 aligns across 13 bases. CDR3 size: 17 residues. V shed 1 base and J 8 bases; nucleotides not matched to a gene: 8. The CDR3 bases are TGTGCCAGCAGTTTAGGGACTAGCGGGAGTTACTGGGATGAGCAGTTCTTC. Protein product: CASSLGTSGSYWDEQFF.

This clonotype was counted ten times or more. In DNA form, the CDR3 reads TGTGCCAGCAGTTACTCCCAGGGGGGAGATACGCAGTATTTT. Translating gives CASSYSQGGDTQYF. The rearrangement links TRBV6-2 or TRBV6-3 to TRBJ2-3; possibly TRBD1 for D (7 bases). Germline-derived CDR1 and CDR2 are MNHEY and SVGEGT. This CDR3 is 14 amino acids long. Trimming pared 0 bases from V and 5 bases from J, leaving 9 bases between.